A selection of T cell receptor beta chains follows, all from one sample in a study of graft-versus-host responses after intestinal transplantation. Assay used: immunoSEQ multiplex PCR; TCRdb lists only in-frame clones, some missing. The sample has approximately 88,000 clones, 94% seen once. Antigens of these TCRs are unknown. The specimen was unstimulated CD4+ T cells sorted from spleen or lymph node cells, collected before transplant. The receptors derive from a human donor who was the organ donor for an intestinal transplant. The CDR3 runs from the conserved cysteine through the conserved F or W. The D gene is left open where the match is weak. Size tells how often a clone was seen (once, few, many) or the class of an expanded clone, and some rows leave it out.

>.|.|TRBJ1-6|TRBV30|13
TGTGCCTGGAGGGGGAACTATAATTCACCCCTCCACTTT
CAWRGNYNSPLHF
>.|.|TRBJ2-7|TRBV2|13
TGTGCCAGCAGTGAAGACCGGGGTTACGAGCAGTACTTC
CASSEDRGYEQYF
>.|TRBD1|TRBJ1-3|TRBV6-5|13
TGTGCCAGCAGCAGGACAGGGACGGACACCATATATTTT
CASSRTGTDTIYF
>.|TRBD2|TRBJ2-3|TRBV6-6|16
TGTGCCAGCAACCGAGGACTAGCGGGGGGGCATGATACGCAGTATTTT
CASNRGLAGGHDTQYF
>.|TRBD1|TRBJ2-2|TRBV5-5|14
TGTGCCAGCAGCGCCGGGACAGGGACCGGGGAGCTGTTTTTT
CASSAGTGTGELFF
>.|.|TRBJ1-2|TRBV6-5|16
TGTGCCAGCAGTTACGGTACCGGGGGAGGAGGCTATGGCTACACCTTC
CASSYGTGGGGYGYTF
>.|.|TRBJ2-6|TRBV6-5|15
TGTGCCAGCAACACTCTATCCTCTGGGGCCAACGTCCTGACTTTC
CASNTLSSGANVLTF
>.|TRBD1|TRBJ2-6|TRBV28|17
TGTGCCAGCGCGACAGGACAGGGGCGGTCTGGGGCCAACGTCCTGACTTTC
CASATGQGRSGANVLTF
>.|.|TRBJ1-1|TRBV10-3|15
TGTGCCATCAGTGAGTCGTCAGACCCCTACACTGAAGCTTTCTTT
CAISESSDPYTEAFF
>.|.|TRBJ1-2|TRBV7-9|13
TGTGCCAGCAGCAAGGACTGGGAGGATGGCTACACCTTC
CASSKDWEDGYTF
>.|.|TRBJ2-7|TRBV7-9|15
TGTGCCAGCAGTCTGGCCGGGGGCGCCACCTACGAGCAGTACTTC
CASSLAGGATYEQYF
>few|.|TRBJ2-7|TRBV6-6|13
TGTGCCAGCAGTTACGAACGGGGGAACGAGCAGTACTTC
CASSYERGNEQYF
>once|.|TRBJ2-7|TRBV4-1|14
TGCGCCAGCAGCCAACGCAGACAGGCGGGCGAGCAGTACTTC
CASSQRRQAGEQYF
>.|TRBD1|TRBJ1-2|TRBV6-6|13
TGTGCCAGCAGGAGACAGGGGCAATATGGCTACACCTTC
CASRRQGQYGYTF
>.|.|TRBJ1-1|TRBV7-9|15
TGTGCCAGCAGTTTTCCGGGACACTCGAACACTGAAGCTTTCTTT
CASSFPGHSNTEAFF
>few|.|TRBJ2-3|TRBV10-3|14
TGTGCCATCAGTCCCGGGGTTAGCACAGATACGCAGTATTTT
CAISPGVSTDTQYF
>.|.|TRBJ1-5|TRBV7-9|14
TGTGCCAGCAGCTCGGGGGTGGGCAATCAGCCCCAGCATTTT
CASSSGVGNQPQHF
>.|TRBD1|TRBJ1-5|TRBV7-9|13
TGTGCCAGCAGCTTAGGACAGGGTCAGCCCCAGCATTTT
CASSLGQGQPQHF
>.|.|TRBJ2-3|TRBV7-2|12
TGTGCCAGCAGCTTACGAAGCGATACGCAGTATTTT
CASSLRSDTQYF
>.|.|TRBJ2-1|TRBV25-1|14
TGTGCCAGCAGTGAATCGGGACCTTACAATGAGCAGTTCTTC
CASSESGPYNEQFF
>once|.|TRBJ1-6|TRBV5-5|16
TGTGCCAGCAGCTGGGACGCAAATCAGAATAATTCACCCCTCCACTTT
CASSWDANQNNSPLHF
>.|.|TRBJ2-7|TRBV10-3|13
TGTGCCATCAGTGAGGACCCAGCTGACGAGCAGTACTTC
CAISEDPADEQYF
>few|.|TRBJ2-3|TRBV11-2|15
TGTGCCAGCAGCAGACCTAGCGTGGGCACAGATACGCAGTATTTT
CASSRPSVGTDTQYF
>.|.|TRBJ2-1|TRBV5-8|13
TGTGCCAGCAGCTTACGGGGTGGCAATGAGCAGTTCTTC
CASSLRGGNEQFF
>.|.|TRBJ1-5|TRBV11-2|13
TGTGCCAGCAGCCCGATTGTAACGGGGCCCCAGCATTTT
CASSPIVTGPQHF
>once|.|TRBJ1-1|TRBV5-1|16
TGCGCCAGCAGCTTGGTGCAGGGAGCCATGAACACTGAAGCTTTCTTT
CASSLVQGAMNTEAFF
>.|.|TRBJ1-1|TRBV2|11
TGTGCCAGCAGAGGGAACACTGAAGCTTTCTTT
CASRGNTEAFF
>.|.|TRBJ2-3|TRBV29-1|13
TGCAGCGCCACCGGGACACTTTCTGGTACGCAGTATTTT
CSATGTLSGTQYF
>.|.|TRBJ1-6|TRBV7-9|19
TGTGCCAGCAGCCGACGACCCTTCGGGCAGGGGCTAGATCGGTCACCCCTCCACTTT
CASSRRPFGQGLDRSPLHF
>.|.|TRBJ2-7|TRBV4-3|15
TGCGCCAGCAGCCAAGAACGTCGAGGATCCTACGAGCAGTACTTC
CASSQERRGSYEQYF
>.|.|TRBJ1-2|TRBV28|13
TGTGCCAGCAGTCGAGGGGGGGACTATGGCTACACCTTC
CASSRGGDYGYTF
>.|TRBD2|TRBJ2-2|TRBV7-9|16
TGTGCCAGCAGCTCCGCACTAGCGGGGGGGCCCGGGGAGCTGTTTTTT
CASSSALAGGPGELFF
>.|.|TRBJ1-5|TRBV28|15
TGTGCCAGCAGTCTCCCCCTTGGGTTGCATCAGCCCCAGCATTTT
CASSLPLGLHQPQHF
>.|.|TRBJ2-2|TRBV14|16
TGTGCCAGCGGGGGGGCCGGGACATTGAACACCGGGGAGCTGTTTTTT
CASGGAGTLNTGELFF
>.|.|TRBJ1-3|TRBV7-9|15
TGTGCCAGCAGCTTAGGACGGTACTCTGGAAACACCATATATTTT
CASSLGRYSGNTIYF
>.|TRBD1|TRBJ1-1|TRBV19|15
TGTGCCAGTAGTATAGATCTTCCCGGACAGGGTGAAGCTTTCTTT
CASSIDLPGQGEAFF
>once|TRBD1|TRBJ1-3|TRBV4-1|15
TGCGCCAGCAGCCCACGACAGGGCGAAGGAAACACCATATATTTT
CASSPRQGEGNTIYF
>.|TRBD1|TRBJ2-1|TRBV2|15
TGTGCCAGCAGTGGACAGGGAGTATCCTACAATGAGCAGTTCTTC
CASSGQGVSYNEQFF
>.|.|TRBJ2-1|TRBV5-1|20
TGCGCCAGCAGCGATCCGGGACAAGGAGTTCCATCTAGCTCCTACAATGAGCAGTTCTTC
CASSDPGQGVPSSSYNEQFF
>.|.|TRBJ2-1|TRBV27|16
TGTGCCAGCAGCCGTCGGGCGTACGATGAAACTGGTGAGCAGTTCTTC
CASSRRAYDETGEQFF
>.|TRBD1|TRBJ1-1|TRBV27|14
TGTGCCAGCAGGGGTCGGGACAGGGGGTACCAAGCTTTCTTT
CASRGRDRGYQAFF
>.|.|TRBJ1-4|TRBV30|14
TGTGCCTGGAGGAGGACAGTTCCTAATGAAAAACTGTTTTTT
CAWRRTVPNEKLFF
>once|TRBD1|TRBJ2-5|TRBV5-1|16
TGCGCCAGCAGCTGGGCCACAGGGGTAGGCGAGGAGACCCAGTACTTC
CASSWATGVGEETQYF
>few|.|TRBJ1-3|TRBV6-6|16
TGTGCCAGCAGTGGCGGGTCCTTTGTCTCTGGAAACACCATATATTTT
CASSGGSFVSGNTIYF
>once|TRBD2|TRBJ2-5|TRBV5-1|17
TGCGCCAGCAGCTTATCACTAGCGGGGGGGTACCAAGAGACCCAGTACTTC
CASSLSLAGGYQETQYF
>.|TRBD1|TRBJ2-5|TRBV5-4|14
TGTGCCAGCAGCAAACCAGGGGGCGGTGAGACCCAGTACTTC
CASSKPGGGETQYF
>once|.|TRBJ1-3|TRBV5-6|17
TGTGCCAGCAGCTTGGGGCCTGCTCGGGGCTCTGGAAACACCATATATTTT
CASSLGPARGSGNTIYF
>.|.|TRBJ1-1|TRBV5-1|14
TGCGCCAGCAGCCCACAGGGACAGAACACTGAAGCTTTCTTT
CASSPQGQNTEAFF
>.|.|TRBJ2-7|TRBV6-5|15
TGTGCCAGCAGTTACATCGGGACGGGTACCTACGAGCAGTACTTC
CASSYIGTGTYEQYF